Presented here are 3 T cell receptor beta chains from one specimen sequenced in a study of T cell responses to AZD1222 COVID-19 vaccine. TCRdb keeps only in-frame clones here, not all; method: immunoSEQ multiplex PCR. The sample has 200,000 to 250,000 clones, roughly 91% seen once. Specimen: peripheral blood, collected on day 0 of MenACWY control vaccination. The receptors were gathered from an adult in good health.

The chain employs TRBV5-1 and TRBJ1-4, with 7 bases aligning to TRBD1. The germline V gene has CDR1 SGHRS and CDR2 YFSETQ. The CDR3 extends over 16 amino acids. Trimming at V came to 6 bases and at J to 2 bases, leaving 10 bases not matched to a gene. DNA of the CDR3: TGCGCCAGCACCACGGGACAGCCATCCACTAATGAAAAACTGTTTTTT. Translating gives CASTTGQPSTNEKLFF.

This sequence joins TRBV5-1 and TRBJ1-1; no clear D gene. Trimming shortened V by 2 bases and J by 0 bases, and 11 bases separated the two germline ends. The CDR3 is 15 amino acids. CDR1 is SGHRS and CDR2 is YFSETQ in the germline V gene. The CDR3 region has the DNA TGCGCCAGCAGCTTTTCCTCACTCATGAACACTGAAGCTTTCTTT. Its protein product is CASSFSSLMNTEAFF.

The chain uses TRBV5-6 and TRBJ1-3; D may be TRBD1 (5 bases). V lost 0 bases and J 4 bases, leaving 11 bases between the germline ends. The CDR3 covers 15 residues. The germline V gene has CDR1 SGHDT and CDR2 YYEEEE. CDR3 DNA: TGTGCCAGCAGCTTGGCTCCTACAGGCGGAAACACCATATATTTT. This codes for CASSLAPTGGNTIYF.